The subject of this entry is one T cell receptor (delta chain). The antigen remains unidentified. This entry belongs to a study of Vδ1+ human thymocytes. Extracted RNA was reverse transcribed into cDNA. Multiplex PCR used pooled V-gene forward primers and a constant-region reverse primer to amplify CDR3s. TCRdb reapplied CATT to the multiplex PCR reads. Counted here are 45,000 to 60,000 delta-chain clones, about 16% occurring once; the ten biggest clones make up 0.3% to 0.45%. Study-level results: Thymic delta-chain repertoires held roughly 20% Vdelta2 sequences and few Vdelta3, despite high sort purity. Thymic TRG and TRD repertoires appeared highly polyclonal.

Germline-derived CDR1 and CDR2 are TSWWSYY and QGS. Trimming pared 11 bases from V and 0 bases from J, leaving 22 bases between. The CDR3 length is 16 residues. The sample was Vdelta1+ gamma-delta thymocytes from the thymus. Stated subset: FACS-sorted CD3+ TCRalphabeta- TCRVdelta1+ TCRVdelta2- thymocytes. This chain uses TRDV1 with TRDJ1; D possibly corresponds to TRDD3 (5 bases). This TCR was sampled from a girl in the first two years of life who had congenital heart surgery. Here the CDR3 DNA reads TGTGCTATCGGTGGCTATAGGGGACCGTACACCGATAAACTCATCTTT. It translates to CAIGGYRGPYTDKLIF.